Listed below are T cell receptor beta chains from one sample, sequenced in a study of blood T cell repertoires in COVID-19. Sequenced by immunoSEQ multiplex PCR; TCRdb stores in-frame clones only, minus some. The sample records around 450,000 clones, around 90% being singletons. Material: PBMCs or T cells enriched from blood (not recorded which). Every receptor here comes from a woman between 18 and 30 years old who had recovered from COVID-19. Each CDR3 is given with its conserved first and last residue. The D gene is left open where the match is weak. Expanded clones get a size class; other rows say once, few or many, or leave the size out.

cdr3_aa cdr3_nt v_call clone_size d_call cdr3_length j_call
CASSPTGTGVYEQYF TGTGCCAGCAGTCCTACCGGGACAGGGGTGTACGAGCAGTACTTC TRBV27 NA TRBD1 15 TRBJ2-7
CATSDPQGAEETQYF TGTGCCACCAGTGACCCTCAGGGGGCGGAAGAGACCCAGTACTTC TRBV24-1 NA TRBD1 15 TRBJ2-5
CASSASFFARSPLHF TGTGCCAGCAGCGCGTCATTCTTCGCTCGCTCACCCCTCCACTTT TRBV11-2 once NA 15 TRBJ1-6
CASSDRDPHYNEQFF TGTGCCAGCAGTGACAGGGATCCCCACTACAATGAGCAGTTCTTC TRBV2 NA NA 15 TRBJ2-1
CASSPRKRGGTDTQYF TGTGCCAGCAGCCCTCGGAAGCGGGGGGGCACAGATACGCAGTATTTT TRBV11-1 NA TRBD2 16 TRBJ2-3
CASSQVVSISYTDTQYF TGCGCCAGCAGCCAAGTGGTTTCGATCAGTTACACAGATACGCAGTATTTT TRBV4-1 NA NA 17 TRBJ2-3
CATSPGAAPEAFF TGTGCCACCTCCCCTGGGGCCGCCCCTGAAGCTTTCTTT TRBV4-2 NA NA 13 TRBJ1-1
CASSPQVLGYEAFF TGTGCCAGTAGCCCTCAGGTGCTCGGTTATGAAGCTTTCTTT TRBV19 once NA 14 TRBJ1-1
CASGFQGHYGYTF TGTGCTAGTGGTTTCCAGGGGCACTATGGCTACACCTTC TRBV12-5 NA NA 13 TRBJ1-2
CAWSRVNTEAFF TGTGCCTGGAGTCGGGTGAACACTGAAGCTTTCTTT TRBV30 once NA 12 TRBJ1-1
CASSVNTGFADTQYF TGTGCCAGCAGCGTAAATACAGGGTTCGCAGATACGCAGTATTTT TRBV11-1 NA NA 15 TRBJ2-3
CASSLFQGEYGYTF TGTGCCAGCAGCTTGTTCCAGGGGGAATATGGCTACACCTTC TRBV5-4 NA TRBD1 14 TRBJ1-2